The clone carrying this TCR beta chain has just one count. Its antigen is not known. Co-extraction of both nucleic acids (RNA and DNA) used roughly 18-32 mg of unsorted bulk tissue. Among the patients, all had chronic HBV infection and none had been treated. The CDR3 totals 16 residues. The V end was cut by 0 bases, the J end by 14 bases, with 20 bases between. Germline V gene data show CDR1 as MNHNY and CDR2 as SVGAGI (reference sequence). The data derive from a study of tumor-infiltrating lymphocytes in primary liver carcinoma. Whole-study findings and limits: The 250 largest clones made up significantly more of tumor than blood repertoires (p = 0.039).

A constant-region primer served to make TCR beta cDNA from 500 to 550 ng total RNA. Generation of the TCR beta libraries relied on three nested multiplex PCR rounds using slightly modified ARM-PCR. Use of TRBV1-TRBV30 forward primers with a C-beta reverse primer characterized the first two PCR rounds, which lasted nine to eleven cycles each. TCRdb ran MiXCR on the multiplex PCR reads and lists one entry per CDR3 protein. The sample yields 100,000 or so distinct CDR3 sequences, around 71% seen once. The genes are TRBV6-6 and TRBJ1-6; perhaps TRBD1 as D (6 bases). The sample consisted of liver tumor tissue from sampling region 2. The subset denotes: tumor region T2, inferior pole. The receptor was derived from an older woman with primary liver carcinoma and hepatitis B virus infection. CDR3 DNA: TGTGCCAGCAGTTACTCTCAGGGGACCGAGGGATCAGCCCTCCACTTT. Translated, it gives CASSYSQGTEGSALHF.